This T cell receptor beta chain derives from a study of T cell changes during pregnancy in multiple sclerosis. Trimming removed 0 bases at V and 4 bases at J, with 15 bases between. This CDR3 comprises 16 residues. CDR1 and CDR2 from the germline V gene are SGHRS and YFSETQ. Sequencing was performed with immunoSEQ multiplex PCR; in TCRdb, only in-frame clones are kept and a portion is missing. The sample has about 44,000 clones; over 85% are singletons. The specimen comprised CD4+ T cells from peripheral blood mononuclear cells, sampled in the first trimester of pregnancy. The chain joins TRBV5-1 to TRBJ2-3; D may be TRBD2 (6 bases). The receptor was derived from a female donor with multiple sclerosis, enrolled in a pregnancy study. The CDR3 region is CASSLDPGSLADTQYF. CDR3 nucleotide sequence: TGCGCCAGCAGCTTGGATCCCGGGAGCCTCGCAGATACGCAGTATTTT.